These 14 T cell receptor beta chains share one sample of origin, sequenced in a study of T cell repertoires in cytomegalovirus infection. These receptors lack a known antigen. TCRdb reanalysed the reads using MiXCR and keeps one entry per CDR3 protein. Seen here are approximately 910,000 distinct CDR3 sequences, roughly 30% observed once, and the top ten hold around 15%. The material sequenced was cultured CD8+ T cells from PBMCs, taken from culture after CMV antigen stimulation. The receptors derive from a human donor in good health (CMV status not recorded). Some clones in this sample may be carry-over from other donors' samples.

This clonotype was detected ten times or more. The genes are TRBV7-9 and TRBJ2-7, with D perhaps being TRBD1 or TRBD2 (5 bases each). The CDR3 totals 14 residues. CDR1 and CDR2 (germline): SEHNR, FQNEAQ (reference sequence). Trimming pared 5 bases from V and 0 bases from J, leaving 11 bases between. The CDR3 spells CASSGDRFSYEQYV. Written as DNA, the CDR3 is TGTGCCAGCAGCGGGGACCGGTTCTCCTACGAGCAGTACGTC.

The chain uses TRBV20-1 and TRBJ1-6, with D perhaps TRBD1 (5 bases). Trimming took off 0 bases at V and 10 bases at J, with 13 bases between the two ends. The CDR3 contains 14 residues. Looked up from germline, CDR1 is DFQATT and CDR2 is SNEGSKA (reference sequence). CDR3 nucleotides: TGCAGTGCTAGAGAGGGGGGTAGTGGGTCACCCCTCCACTTT. It translates to CSAREGGSGSPLHF.

The rearrangement links TRBV12-3 or TRBV12-4 to TRBJ2-5; 10 nucleotides match TRBD1. The CDR3 totals 17 residues. V gave up 6 bases and J gave up 5 bases; unmatched junction bases: 15. The CDR3 nucleotides are TGTGCCAGCAGCAGTGACAGGGGGCGCGCCCCCCGGGAGACCCAGTACTTC. It translates to CASSSDRGRAPRETQYF.

V and J are TRBV10-3 and TRBJ1-6; 12 positions agree with TRBD1. The CDR3 runs to 15 residues. Germline lookup yields CDR1 ENHRY and CDR2 SYGVKD. V trimming: 1 base; J trimming: 12 bases; junction bases outside the gene matches: 4. The CDR3 here is CAISELGTGGLPLHF. The CDR3 DNA is TGTGCCATCAGTGAGTTAGGGACAGGGGGCTTACCCCTCCACTTT.

V and J are TRBV7-4 and TRBJ2-2; unclear D gene. Trimming removed 7 bases at V and 8 bases at J, with 11 bases between. The germline CDR1 and CDR2 sequences are SGHVT and SQSDAQ. CDR3 length: 12 amino acids. This CDR3 is CASNPLGGELFF. CDR3 nucleotides: TGTGCCAGCAACCCCCTAGGGGGGGAGCTGTTTTTT.

To note about this clonotype: One junction end does not reproduce the germline sequence, and a read error may be involved. The J gene is TRBJ1-4, the V gene TRBV4-1; D is undetermined. The CDR3 contains 15 residues. CDR1 and CDR2 (germline): MGHRA, YSYEKL. Here the CDR3 reads CANSQDQSNSEKLFF. CDR3 nucleotides: TGCGCCAACAGCCAAGATCAGTCGAACAGTGAAAAACTGTTTTTT.

On this clonotype: A much larger clone lies a single base off, so this may be a read error. The chain joins TRBV4-2 to TRBJ1-1, with D unresolved. Trimming removed 4 bases from V and 4 bases from J, with 7 bases in between. Germline V gene lookup returns CDR1 LGHNA and CDR2 YNFKEQ. This CDR3 region has 12 residues. In nucleotides, the CDR3 is TGTGCCAGCAGCCCCTCAGCCACTGAAGCTTTCTTT. Amino acids: CASSPSATEAFF.

The chain uses TRBV4-3 and TRBJ2-1; 8 nucleotides agree with TRBD2. Germline V gene data show CDR1 as LGHNA and CDR2 as YSLEER. The ends lost 0 bases at V and 7 bases at J; junction bases unmatched: 8. CDR3 length equals 16 residues. CDR3 nucleotide sequence: TGCGCCAGCAGCCAAGATCGGACGGGGGGGATGAATGAGCAGTTCTTC. It yields the protein CASSQDRTGGMNEQFF.

The gene calls are TRBV7-2 and TRBJ2-1; D gene ambiguous. CDR3 length equals 17 residues. The germline V and J ends were trimmed by 5 bases and 3 bases, with 20 bases remaining between them. Germline-derived CDR1 and CDR2 are SGHTA and FQGNSA. The CDR3 DNA reads as TGTGCCAGCAGCCCCCGGTCCGCAGGAGCGTTCTACAATGAGCAGTTCTTC. It is translated as CASSPRSAGAFYNEQFF.

This clonotype was seen once. The V and J genes are TRBV29-1 and TRBJ2-3; 10 bases fit TRBD2. The CDR3 has 15 residues. V was clipped by 8 bases and J by 5 bases; unmatched bases: 13. CDR1 is SQVTM and CDR2 is ANQGSEA in the germline V gene. For the CDR3, the DNA is TGCAGCCTCTTCTGGACTAGCGGCAACATAGATACGCAGTATTTT. Translated, it gives CSLFWTSGNIDTQYF.

This clonotype has more than one count but fewer than ten. This rearrangement joins TRBV24-1 to TRBJ2-1; 8 bases are shared with TRBD2. The CDR3 is 15 amino acids. The trim removed 0 bases at V and 6 bases at J, leaving 3 bases unmatched. Looked up from germline, CDR1 is KGHDR and CDR2 is SFDVKD. CDR3 loop: CATSDLDGGANEQFF. The CDR3 nucleotides read TGTGCCACCAGTGATTTGGACGGGGGGGCCAATGAGCAGTTCTTC.

V and J are TRBV6-5 and TRBJ2-1; the match to TRBD2 covers 11 bases. Germline V gene data show CDR1 as MNHEY and CDR2 as SVGAGI. V dropped 0 bases and J dropped 8; count of bases not matched to a gene: 6. This CDR3 contains 16 residues. The CDR3 DNA reads as TGTGCCAGCAGTTACTCGAGAATAGCGGGGGGGCATGAGCAGTTCTTC. It yields the protein CASSYSRIAGGHEQFF.

The rearrangement joins TRBV5-4 to TRBJ2-1, with D uncertain. Germline V gene lookup returns CDR1 SGHNT and CDR2 YYREEE (reference sequence). The CDR3 runs to 15 residues. Between the trimmed V and J ends, which lost 4 bases and 0 bases, there was a span of 11 bases. This CDR3 is CASSRSSASYNEQFF. The CDR3 DNA sequence: TGTGCCAGCAGCCGCAGTTCCGCCTCCTACAATGAGCAGTTCTTC.

This clonotype was seen more than once but under ten times. The chain links TRBV7-9 to TRBJ2-7; 7 nucleotides align to TRBD1. Losses at the gene ends were 4 bases for V and 3 bases for J; bases not matched to a gene: 6. The V gene's germline CDR1 is SEHNR and CDR2 FQNEAQ (reference sequence). The CDR3 runs to 14 residues. CDR3 bases: TGTGCCAGCAGCTCGACAGGGAGCTTCTACGAGCAGTACTTC. Translation: CASSSTGSFYEQYF.